The present T cell receptor (beta chain) was sequenced within a study of vaccination effects on CD4 cells after COVID-19. In this sample, this clone turned up once. Its antigen is still unknown. ViraFEST assay sequencing came after antigen-specific CD4+ T cells were expanded with viral peptide pools. Isolating CD4+ T cells followed approximately ten days of culture. Everyone in the study got two shots of either the BNT162b2 or mRNA-1273 vaccine. The table came from immunoSEQ multiplex PCR; TCRdb's copy has only in-frame clones and leaves some out. The table records 20,000 to 25,000 clones, around 70% of them present only once. The receptor was isolated from a human donor who received a COVID-19 vaccine. The specimen was CD4+ T cells from PBMCs cultured with HCoV-NL63 spike peptides, collected after COVID-19 vaccination.

CDR3 sequence: CASSQKTGPLYGYTF. The CDR3 DNA reads as TGTGCCAGCAGCCAAAAGACAGGGCCCCTCTATGGCTACACCTTC. J is TRBJ1-2 and V is TRBV3-1 (or the pseudogene TRBV3-2); 7 bases match TRBD1. The CDR3 covers 15 residues. Germline CDR1 LGHDT, CDR2 YNNKEL (reference sequence). The V segment lost 2 bases and the J segment 4 bases; nucleotides outside the gene matches: 7.